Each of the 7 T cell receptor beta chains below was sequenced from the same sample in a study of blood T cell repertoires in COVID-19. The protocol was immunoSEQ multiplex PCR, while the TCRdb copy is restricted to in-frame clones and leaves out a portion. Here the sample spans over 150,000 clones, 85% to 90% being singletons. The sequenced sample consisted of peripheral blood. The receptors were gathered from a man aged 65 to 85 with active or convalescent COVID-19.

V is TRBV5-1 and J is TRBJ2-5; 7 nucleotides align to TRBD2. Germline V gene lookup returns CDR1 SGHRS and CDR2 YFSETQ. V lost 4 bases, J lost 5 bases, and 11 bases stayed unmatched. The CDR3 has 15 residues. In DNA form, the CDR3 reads TGCGCCAGCAGCCCAAGGAACCTCGGGGGGGAGACCCAGTACTTC. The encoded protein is CASSPRNLGGETQYF.

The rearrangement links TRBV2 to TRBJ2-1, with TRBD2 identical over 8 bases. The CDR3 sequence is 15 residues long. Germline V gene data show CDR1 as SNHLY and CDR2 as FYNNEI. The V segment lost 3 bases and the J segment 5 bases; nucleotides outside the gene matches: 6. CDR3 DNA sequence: TGTGCCAGCAGTGATATAGCGGGACGGGACAATGAGCAGTTCTTC. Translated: CASSDIAGRDNEQFF.

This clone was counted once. The CDR3 here is CASSLRTSGRGETQYF. The CDR3 DNA follows: TGTGCCAGCAGCTTAAGAACTAGCGGGAGGGGAGAGACCCAGTACTTC. V is TRBV7-2 and J is TRBJ2-5, with 13 nucleotides matching TRBD2. Germline V gene data show CDR1 as SGHTA and CDR2 as FQGNSA. V lost 2 bases to trimming and J lost 4 bases; unmatched junction nucleotides: 4. This CDR3 comprises 16 residues.

As DNA, the CDR3 is TGTGCCAGCAGCCCAACTTACAATGAGCAGTTCTTC. This encodes CASSPTYNEQFF. The chain employs TRBV6-2 or TRBV6-3 and TRBJ2-1; D remains ambiguous. V was pared by 6 bases and J by 4 bases, with 7 bases between. The CDR3 totals 12 residues. Germline CDR1 is MNHEY and CDR2 is SVGEGT.

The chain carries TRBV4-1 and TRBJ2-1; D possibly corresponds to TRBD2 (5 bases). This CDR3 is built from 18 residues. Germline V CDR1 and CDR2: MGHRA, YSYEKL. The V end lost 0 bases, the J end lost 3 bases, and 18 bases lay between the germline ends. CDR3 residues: CASSQDRSAGYYYNEQFF. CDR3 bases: TGCGCCAGCAGCCAAGATAGATCGGCGGGTTACTACTACAATGAGCAGTTCTTC.

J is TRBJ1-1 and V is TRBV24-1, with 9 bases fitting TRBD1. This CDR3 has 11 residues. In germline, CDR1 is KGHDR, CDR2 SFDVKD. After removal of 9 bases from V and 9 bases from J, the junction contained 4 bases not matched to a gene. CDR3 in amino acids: CATADRGKAFF. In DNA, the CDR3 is TGTGCCACCGCGGACAGGGGAAAAGCTTTCTTT.

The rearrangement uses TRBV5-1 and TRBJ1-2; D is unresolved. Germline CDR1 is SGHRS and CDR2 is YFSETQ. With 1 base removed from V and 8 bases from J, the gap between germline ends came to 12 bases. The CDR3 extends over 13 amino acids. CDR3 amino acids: CASSLREGRGYTF. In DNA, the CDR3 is TGCGCCAGCAGCTTGAGGGAGGGAAGAGGCTACACCTTC.